This is a list of T cell receptor beta chains from one sample in a study of Ad26.COV2.S vaccination and SARS-CoV-2 variants. The repertoire was sequenced with immunoSEQ multiplex PCR; TCRdb's copy has only in-frame clones and lacks some. Found here are a few hundred thousand clones, around 82% of them singletons; the top ten hold approximately 7.8%. This specimen consisted of peripheral blood, obtained in a trial of Ad26.COV2.S vaccine versus placebo. The receptors stem from a person between 18 and 65 years old who received the Ad26.COV2.S COVID-19 vaccine or a placebo. The conserved cysteine and the conserved F or W are not part of the CDR3 here. Each record gives: V gene, J gene, clone size, CDR3 protein. The size entry is marked missing in some rows and otherwise reads once, few, many or a size class.

TRBV12-3/TRBV12-4	TRBJ2-7	NA	ASSRDSSYEQY
TRBV30	TRBJ2-7	NA	AWDRGLYEQY
TRBV27	TRBJ2-1	few	ASSFLWGTEDNEQF
TRBV7-2	TRBJ2-2	NA	ASSGSGLNTGELF
TRBV24-1	TRBJ1-2	once	ATGGNNYGYT
TRBV5-1	TRBJ2-1	NA	ASSRLSGSSYNEQF
TRBV10-3	TRBJ1-2	NA	AISGGKLGALAQNYGYT
TRBV3-1/TRBV3-2	TRBJ1-2	NA	ASSQGQGSNYGYT
TRBV18	TRBJ1-2	NA	ASSPPGTARSYT
TRBV11-2	TRBJ1-1	NA	ASSSYSTLEAF
TRBV10-3	TRBJ2-4	NA	AISESMGIAKNIQY
TRBV9	TRBJ1-1	NA	ASSAPGNTEAF
TRBV5-1	TRBJ2-7	NA	ASSSFPGVYEQY
TRBV10-3	TRBJ1-5	NA	AISSETPDQPQH
TRBV5-6	TRBJ1-2	NA	ASSPIMWGRVEHGYT
TRBV5-1	TRBJ1-2	NA	ASSLMQGADGYT
TRBV7-6	TRBJ2-2	NA	ASSLAPPASGELF
TRBV4-2	TRBJ2-7	NA	ASSQALAVSYEQY